This T cell receptor (beta chain) is drawn from a study of control samples from healthy donors and cancer patients. The method was immunoSEQ multiplex PCR; TCRdb's version includes in-frame clones alone and lacks a portion of them. The sample has about 150,000 clones; nearly 95% are singletons. The ends were cut back, 0 bases at V and 2 bases at J, with 14 bases in the middle. There are 16 residues in the CDR3. CDR1 and CDR2 from the germline V gene are SEHNR and FQNEAQ (reference sequence). This clone has a handful of counts. This clonotype was sampled from a man between 50 and 59 years old in good health. This chain links TRBV7-9 with TRBJ2-7; the D is unclear. Sequenced sample: blood. The CDR3 loop is CASSLAWSGTTYEQYF. The CDR3 bases are TGTGCCAGCAGCTTAGCGTGGTCAGGTACGACCTACGAGCAGTACTTC.